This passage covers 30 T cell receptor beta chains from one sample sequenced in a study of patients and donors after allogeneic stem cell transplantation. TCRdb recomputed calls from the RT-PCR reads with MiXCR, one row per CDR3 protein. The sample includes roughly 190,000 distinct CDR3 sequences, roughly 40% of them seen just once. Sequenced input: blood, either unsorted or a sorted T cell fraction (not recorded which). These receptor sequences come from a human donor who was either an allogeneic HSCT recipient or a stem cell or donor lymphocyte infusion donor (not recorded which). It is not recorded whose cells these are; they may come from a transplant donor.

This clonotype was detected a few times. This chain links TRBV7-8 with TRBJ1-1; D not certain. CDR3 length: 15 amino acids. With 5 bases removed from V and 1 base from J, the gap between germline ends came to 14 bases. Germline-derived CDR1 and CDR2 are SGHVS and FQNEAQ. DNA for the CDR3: TGTGCCAGCAGCCGCCCTGGAGGGCGGAACACTGAAGCTTTCTTT. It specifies CASSRPGGRNTEAFF.

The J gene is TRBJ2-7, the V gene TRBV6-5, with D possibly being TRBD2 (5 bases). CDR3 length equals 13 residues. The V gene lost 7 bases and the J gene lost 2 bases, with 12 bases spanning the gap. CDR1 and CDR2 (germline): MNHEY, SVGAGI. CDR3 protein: CASTSAGPYEQYF. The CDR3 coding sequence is TGTGCCAGCACTTCGGCGGGTCCCTACGAGCAGTACTTC.

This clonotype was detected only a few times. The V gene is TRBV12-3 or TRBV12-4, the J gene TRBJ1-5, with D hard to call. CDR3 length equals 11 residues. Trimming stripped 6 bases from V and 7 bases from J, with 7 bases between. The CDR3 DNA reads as TGTGCCAGCAGCTACGGGCAGCCCCAGCATTTT. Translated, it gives CASSYGQPQHF.

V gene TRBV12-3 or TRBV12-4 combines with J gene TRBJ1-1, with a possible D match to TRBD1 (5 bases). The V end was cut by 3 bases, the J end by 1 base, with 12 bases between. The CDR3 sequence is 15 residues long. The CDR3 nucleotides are TGTGCCAGCAGTTTCAAGGGGAGAGGGAACACTGAAGCTTTCTTT. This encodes CASSFKGRGNTEAFF.

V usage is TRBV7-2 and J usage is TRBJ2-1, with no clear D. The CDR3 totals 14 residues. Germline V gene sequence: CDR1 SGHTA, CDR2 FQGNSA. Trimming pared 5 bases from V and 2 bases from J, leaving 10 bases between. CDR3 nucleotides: TGTGCCAGCAGCCCACCCCAGGCCTACAATGAGCAGTTCTTC. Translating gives CASSPPQAYNEQFF.

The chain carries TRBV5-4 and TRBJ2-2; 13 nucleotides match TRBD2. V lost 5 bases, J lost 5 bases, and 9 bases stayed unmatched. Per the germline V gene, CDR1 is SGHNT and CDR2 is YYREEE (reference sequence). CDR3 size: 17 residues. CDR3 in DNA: TGTGCCAGCAGTTCCCCCGGGACTAGCGGGATTACCGGGGAGCTGTTTTTT. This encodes CASSSPGTSGITGELFF.

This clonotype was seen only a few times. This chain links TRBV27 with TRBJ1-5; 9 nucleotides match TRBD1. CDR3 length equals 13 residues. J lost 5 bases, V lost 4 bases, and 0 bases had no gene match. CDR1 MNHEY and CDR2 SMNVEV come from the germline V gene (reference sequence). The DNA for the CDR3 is TGTGCCAGCAGTTGGGACAGGGATCAGCCCCAGCATTTT. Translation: CASSWDRDQPQHF.

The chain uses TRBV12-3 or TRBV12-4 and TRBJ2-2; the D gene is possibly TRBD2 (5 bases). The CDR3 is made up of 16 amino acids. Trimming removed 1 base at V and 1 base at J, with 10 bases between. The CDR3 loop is CASSLGGRGNTGELFF. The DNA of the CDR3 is TGTGCCAGCAGTTTAGGGGGTCGGGGGAACACCGGGGAGCTGTTTTTT.

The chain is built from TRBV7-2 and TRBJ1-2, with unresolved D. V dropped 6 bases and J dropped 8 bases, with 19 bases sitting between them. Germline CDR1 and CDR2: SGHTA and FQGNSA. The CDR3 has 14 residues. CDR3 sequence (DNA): TGTGCCAGCAGGTCATGGACGGAGGCCGGAGGCTACACCTTC. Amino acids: CASRSWTEAGGYTF.

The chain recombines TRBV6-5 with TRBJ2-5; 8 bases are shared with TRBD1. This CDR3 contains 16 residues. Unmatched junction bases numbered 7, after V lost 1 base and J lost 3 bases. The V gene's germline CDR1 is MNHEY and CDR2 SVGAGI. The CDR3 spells CASSYWGTGLKETQYF. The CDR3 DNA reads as TGTGCCAGCAGTTACTGGGGGACAGGCTTAAAAGAGACCCAGTACTTC.

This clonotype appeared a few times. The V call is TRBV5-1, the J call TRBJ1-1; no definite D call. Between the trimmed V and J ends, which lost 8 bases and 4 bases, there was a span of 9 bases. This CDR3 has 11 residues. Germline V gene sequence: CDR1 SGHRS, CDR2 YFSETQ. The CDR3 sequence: CASTGSTEAFF. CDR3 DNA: TGCGCCAGTACGGGTAGCACTGAAGCTTTCTTT.

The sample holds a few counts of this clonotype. CDR3 nucleotide sequence: TGCGCCAGCAGCAATCCCAATGAGCAGTTCTTC. It encodes CASSNPNEQFF. V is TRBV5-1 and J is TRBJ2-1; D remains unclear. CDR3 size: 11 residues. CDR1 is SGHRS and CDR2 is YFSETQ in the germline V gene. V was cut by 4 bases and J by 6 bases, with 5 bases left in between.

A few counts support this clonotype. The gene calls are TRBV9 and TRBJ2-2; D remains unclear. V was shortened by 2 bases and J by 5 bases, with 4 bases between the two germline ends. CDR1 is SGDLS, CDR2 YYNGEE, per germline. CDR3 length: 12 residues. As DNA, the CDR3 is TGTGCCAGCAGCGTCCCGACCGGGGAGCTGTTTTTT. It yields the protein CASSVPTGELFF.

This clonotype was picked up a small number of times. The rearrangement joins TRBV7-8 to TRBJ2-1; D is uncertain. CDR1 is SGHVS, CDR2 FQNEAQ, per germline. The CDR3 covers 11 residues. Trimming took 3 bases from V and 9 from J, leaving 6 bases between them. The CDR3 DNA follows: TGTGCCAGCAGCTTGTCGCTTGAGCAGTTCTTC. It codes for CASSLSLEQFF.

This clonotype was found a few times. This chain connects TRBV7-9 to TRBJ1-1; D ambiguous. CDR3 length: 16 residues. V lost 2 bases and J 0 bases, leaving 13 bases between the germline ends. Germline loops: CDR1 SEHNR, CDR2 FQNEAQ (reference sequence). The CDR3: CASSLLGGRMNTEAFF. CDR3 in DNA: TGTGCCAGCAGCTTACTGGGCGGCCGCATGAACACTGAAGCTTTCTTT.

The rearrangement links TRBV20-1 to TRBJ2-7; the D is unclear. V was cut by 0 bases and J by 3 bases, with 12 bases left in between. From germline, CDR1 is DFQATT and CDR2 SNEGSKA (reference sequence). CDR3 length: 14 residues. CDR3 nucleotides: TGCAGTGCTAGAGACGCGGACCTAGGCTACGAGCAGTACTTC. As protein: CSARDADLGYEQYF.

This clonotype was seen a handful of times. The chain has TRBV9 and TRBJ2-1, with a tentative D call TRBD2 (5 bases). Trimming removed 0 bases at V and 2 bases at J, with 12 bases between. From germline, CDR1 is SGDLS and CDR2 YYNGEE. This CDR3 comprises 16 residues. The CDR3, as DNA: TGTGCCAGCAGCGTAGAGGAGGCCCTCACCTACAATGAGCAGTTCTTC. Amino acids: CASSVEEALTYNEQFF.

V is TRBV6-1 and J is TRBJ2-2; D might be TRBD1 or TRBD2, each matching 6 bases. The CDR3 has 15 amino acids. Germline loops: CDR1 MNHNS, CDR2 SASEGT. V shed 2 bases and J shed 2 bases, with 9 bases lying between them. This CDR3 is CASSEWGANTGELFF. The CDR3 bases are TGTGCCAGCAGTGAATGGGGGGCAAACACCGGGGAGCTGTTTTTT.

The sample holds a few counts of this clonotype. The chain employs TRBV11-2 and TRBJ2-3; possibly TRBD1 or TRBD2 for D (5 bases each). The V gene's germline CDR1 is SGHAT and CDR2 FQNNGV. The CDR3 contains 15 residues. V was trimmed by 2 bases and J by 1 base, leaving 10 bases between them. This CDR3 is CASSLQGSGTDTQYF. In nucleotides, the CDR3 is TGTGCCAGCAGCTTACAGGGTAGCGGCACAGATACGCAGTATTTT.

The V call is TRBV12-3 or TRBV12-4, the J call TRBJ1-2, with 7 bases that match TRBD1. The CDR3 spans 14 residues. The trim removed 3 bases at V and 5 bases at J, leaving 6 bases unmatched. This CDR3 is CASSFYRGTYGYTF. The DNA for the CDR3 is TGTGCCAGCAGTTTTTACAGGGGCACGTATGGCTACACCTTC.

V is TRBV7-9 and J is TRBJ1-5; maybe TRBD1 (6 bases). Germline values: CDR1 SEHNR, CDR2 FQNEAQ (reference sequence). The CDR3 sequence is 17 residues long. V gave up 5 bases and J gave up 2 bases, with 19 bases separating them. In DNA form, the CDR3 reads TGTGCCAGCAGCCCTTATGGGGGCCCCTCGGGCAATCAGCCCCAGCATTTT. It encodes CASSPYGGPSGNQPQHF. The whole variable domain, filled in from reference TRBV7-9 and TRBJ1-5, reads DTGVSQNPRHKITKRGQNVTFRCDPISEHNRLYWYRQTLGQGPEFLTYFQNEAQLEKSRLLSDRFSAERPKGSFSTLEIQRTEQGDSAMYLCASSPYGGPSGNQPQHFGDGTRLSIL.

The CDR3 region is CASSQDGSNYGYTF. CDR3 sequence (DNA): TGCGCCAGCAGCCAGGACGGTTCGAACTATGGCTACACCTTC. The rearrangement links TRBV5-1 to TRBJ1-2; D remains ambiguous. CDR3 length: 14 amino acids. Trimming took off 4 bases at V and 2 bases at J, with 12 bases between the two ends. Germline assignment: CDR1 SGHRS and CDR2 YFSETQ.

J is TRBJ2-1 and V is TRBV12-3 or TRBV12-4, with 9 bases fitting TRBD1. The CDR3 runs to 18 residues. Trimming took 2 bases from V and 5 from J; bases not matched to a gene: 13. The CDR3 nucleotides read TGTGCCAGCAGTTTAACCGGGACAGGGAGAATTTTCGACAATGAGCAGTTCTTC. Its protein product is CASSLTGTGRIFDNEQFF.

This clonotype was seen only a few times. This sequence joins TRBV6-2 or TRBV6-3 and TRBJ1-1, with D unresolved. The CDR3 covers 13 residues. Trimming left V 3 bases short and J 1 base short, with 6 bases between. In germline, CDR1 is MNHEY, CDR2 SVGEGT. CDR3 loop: CASSYTENTEAFF. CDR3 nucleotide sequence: TGTGCCAGCAGTTATACCGAGAACACTGAAGCTTTCTTT.

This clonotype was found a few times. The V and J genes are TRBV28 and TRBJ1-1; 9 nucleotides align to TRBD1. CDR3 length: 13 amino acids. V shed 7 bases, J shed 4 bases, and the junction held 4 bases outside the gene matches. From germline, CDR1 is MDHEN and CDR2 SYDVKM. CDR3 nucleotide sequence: TGTGCCAGCAACGACAGGGGGGGCACTGAAGCTTTCTTT. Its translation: CASNDRGGTEAFF.

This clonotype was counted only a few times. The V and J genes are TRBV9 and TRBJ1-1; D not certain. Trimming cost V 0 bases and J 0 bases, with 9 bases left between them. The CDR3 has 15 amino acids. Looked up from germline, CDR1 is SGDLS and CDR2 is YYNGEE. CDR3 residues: CASSVEGRLNTEAFF. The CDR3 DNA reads TGTGCCAGCAGCGTAGAAGGGCGGTTGAACACTGAAGCTTTCTTT.

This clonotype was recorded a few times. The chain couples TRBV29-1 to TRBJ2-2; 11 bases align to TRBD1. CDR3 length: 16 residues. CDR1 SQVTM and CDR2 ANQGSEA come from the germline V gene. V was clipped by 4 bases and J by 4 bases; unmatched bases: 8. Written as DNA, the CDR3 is TGCAGCGTTGCAGGAGGACAGGGGGCGAGCACCGGGGAGCTGTTTTTT. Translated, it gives CSVAGGQGASTGELFF.

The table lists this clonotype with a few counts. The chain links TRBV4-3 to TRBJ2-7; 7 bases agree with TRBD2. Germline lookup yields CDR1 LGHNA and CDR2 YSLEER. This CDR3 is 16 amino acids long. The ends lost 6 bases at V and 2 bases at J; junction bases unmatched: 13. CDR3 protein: CASRTHASGTAYEQYF. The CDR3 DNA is TGCGCCAGCAGGACTCACGCGAGCGGGACGGCCTACGAGCAGTACTTC.

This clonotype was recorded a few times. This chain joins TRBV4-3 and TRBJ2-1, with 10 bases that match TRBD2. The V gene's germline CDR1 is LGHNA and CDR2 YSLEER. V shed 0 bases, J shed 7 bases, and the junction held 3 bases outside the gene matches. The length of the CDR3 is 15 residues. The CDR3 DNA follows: TGCGCCAGCAGCCAAGAACTAGCGGGGTCTAATGAGCAGTTCTTC. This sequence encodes CASSQELAGSNEQFF.

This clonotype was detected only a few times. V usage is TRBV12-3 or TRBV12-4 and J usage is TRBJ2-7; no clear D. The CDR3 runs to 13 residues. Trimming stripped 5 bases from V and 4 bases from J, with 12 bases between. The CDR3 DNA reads TGTGCCAGCAGTCCCTATCAGACTTACGAGCAGTACTTC. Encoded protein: CASSPYQTYEQYF.